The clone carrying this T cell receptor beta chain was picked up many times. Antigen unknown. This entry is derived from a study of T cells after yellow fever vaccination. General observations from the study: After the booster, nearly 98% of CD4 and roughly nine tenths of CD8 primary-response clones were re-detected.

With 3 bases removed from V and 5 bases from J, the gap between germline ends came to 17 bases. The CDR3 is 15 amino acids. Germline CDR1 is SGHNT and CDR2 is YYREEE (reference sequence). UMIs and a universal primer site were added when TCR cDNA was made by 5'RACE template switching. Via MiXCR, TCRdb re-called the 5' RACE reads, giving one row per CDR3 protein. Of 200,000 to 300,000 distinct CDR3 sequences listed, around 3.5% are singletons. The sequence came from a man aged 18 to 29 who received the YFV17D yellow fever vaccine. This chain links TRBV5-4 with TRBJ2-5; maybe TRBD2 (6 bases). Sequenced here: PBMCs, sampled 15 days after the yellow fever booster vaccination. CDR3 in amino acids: CASSSDLGGGETQYF. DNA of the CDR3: TGTGCCAGCAGCTCGGATTTGGGGGGTGGGGAGACCCAGTACTTC.